This is a list of T cell receptor beta chains from one sample in a study of T cell responses to AZD1222 COVID-19 vaccine. Using immunoSEQ multiplex PCR, the repertoire was profiled, and TCRdb retains in-frame clones only, with some absent. The table has roughly 150,000 clones, roughly 90% seen once. The sequencing used peripheral blood, collected on day 0 of AZD1222 vaccination. Receptor source: an adult in good health. CDR3s include the opening cysteine and the closing phenylalanine or tryptophan. Fields, in order: J gene, D gene, V gene, clone size, CDR3 protein, CDR3 DNA. The D gene is left open where the match is weak. Some rows mark clone size as missing; the rest say once, few, many or name a class of expanded clone.

j_gene: TRBJ2-7
d_gene: -
v_gene: TRBV15
abundance: -
CDR3aa: CATSRAPGWEQYF
CDR3nt: TGTGCCACCAGCAGAGCCCCTGGATGGGAGCAGTACTTC

j_gene: TRBJ2-3
d_gene: TRBD1
v_gene: TRBV19
abundance: -
CDR3aa: CASSLNPTGDTQYF
CDR3nt: TGTGCCAGTAGTCTCAACCCGACAGGGGACACGCAGTATTTT

j_gene: TRBJ2-7
d_gene: -
v_gene: TRBV10-3
abundance: -
CDR3aa: CAISRDGDYEQYF
CDR3nt: TGTGCCATCAGCCGGGACGGAGACTACGAGCAGTACTTC

j_gene: TRBJ1-2
d_gene: -
v_gene: TRBV6-2/TRBV6-3
abundance: -
CDR3aa: CASSYSKTGSHGYTF
CDR3nt: TGTGCCAGCAGTTACTCGAAGACAGGTTCACATGGCTACACCTTC

j_gene: TRBJ2-7
d_gene: -
v_gene: TRBV19
abundance: -
CDR3aa: CASSIGQRKDEQYF
CDR3nt: TGTGCCAGTAGTATTGGACAGAGAAAAGACGAGCAGTACTTC

j_gene: TRBJ2-7
d_gene: TRBD1
v_gene: TRBV6-5
abundance: once
CDR3aa: CASSGTASYEQYF
CDR3nt: TGTGCCAGCAGCGGGACAGCTTCCTACGAGCAGTACTTC

j_gene: TRBJ2-4
d_gene: TRBD1
v_gene: TRBV6-1
abundance: -
CDR3aa: CASSEGTGNIQYF
CDR3nt: TGTGCCAGCAGTGAAGGGACAGGGAACATTCAGTACTTC

j_gene: TRBJ2-7
d_gene: TRBD1
v_gene: TRBV23-1
abundance: -
CDR3aa: CASSQSATGDCLRQYF
CDR3nt: TGCGCCAGCAGTCAATCGGCGACAGGGGACTGTCTTAGGCAGTACTTC

j_gene: TRBJ2-7
d_gene: TRBD2
v_gene: TRBV15
abundance: -
CDR3aa: CATSTFWTSATDHSEQYF
CDR3nt: TGTGCCACCAGCACCTTTTGGACTAGCGCAACAGACCATTCCGAGCAGTACTTC

j_gene: TRBJ2-2
d_gene: -
v_gene: TRBV12-3/TRBV12-4
abundance: -
CDR3aa: CASSNGGAGELFF
CDR3nt: TGTGCCAGCAGTAACGGCGGAGCCGGGGAGCTGTTTTTT

j_gene: TRBJ1-4
d_gene: -
v_gene: TRBV6-5
abundance: -
CDR3aa: CASSYEGVPNEKLFF
CDR3nt: TGTGCCAGCAGTTACGAGGGGGTACCTAATGAAAAACTGTTTTTT

j_gene: TRBJ2-2
d_gene: -
v_gene: TRBV5-1
abundance: -
CDR3aa: CASSLVVTEELFF
CDR3nt: TGCGCCAGCAGCTTGGTGGTAACCGAGGAGCTGTTTTTT

j_gene: TRBJ2-1
d_gene: TRBD2
v_gene: TRBV2
abundance: -
CDR3aa: CASSEVLAGSEQFF
CDR3nt: TGTGCCAGCAGTGAAGTACTAGCGGGAAGCGAGCAGTTCTTC

j_gene: TRBJ1-1
d_gene: -
v_gene: TRBV6-5
abundance: -
CDR3aa: CASTSNSGAAFF
CDR3nt: TGTGCCAGCACTAGTAATTCAGGGGCGGCTTTCTTT

j_gene: TRBJ2-5
d_gene: -
v_gene: TRBV9
abundance: -
CDR3aa: CASGETQYF
CDR3nt: TGTGCCAGCGGGGAGACCCAGTACTTC

j_gene: TRBJ2-4
d_gene: -
v_gene: TRBV13
abundance: -
CDR3aa: CASSLGTALAKNIQYF
CDR3nt: TGTGCCAGCAGCTTAGGGACAGCACTAGCCAAAAACATTCAGTACTTC

j_gene: TRBJ1-1
d_gene: -
v_gene: TRBV3-1/TRBV3-2
abundance: -
CDR3aa: CASSHGMGFNTEAFF
CDR3nt: TGTGCCAGCAGCCATGGTATGGGGTTTAACACTGAAGCTTTCTTT

j_gene: TRBJ2-6
d_gene: -
v_gene: TRBV7-2
abundance: -
CDR3aa: CASSSRTRNSGANVLTF
CDR3nt: TGTGCCAGCAGCTCCCGGACGAGAAACTCTGGGGCCAACGTCCTGACTTTC

j_gene: TRBJ2-7
d_gene: -
v_gene: TRBV27
abundance: -
CDR3aa: CASSLVGGSYEQYF
CDR3nt: TGTGCCAGCAGTTTAGTAGGGGGGTCCTACGAGCAGTACTTC

j_gene: TRBJ2-1
d_gene: TRBD1
v_gene: TRBV12-3/TRBV12-4
abundance: -
CDR3aa: CASPGQGETQFF
CDR3nt: TGTGCCAGCCCGGGACAGGGGGAGACCCAGTTCTTC

j_gene: TRBJ1-2
d_gene: -
v_gene: TRBV2
abundance: -
CDR3aa: CASSVTDYLNGYTF
CDR3nt: TGTGCCAGCTCGGTGACAGACTATCTAAATGGCTACACCTTC

j_gene: TRBJ2-1
d_gene: -
v_gene: TRBV12-5
abundance: -
CDR3aa: CASGFDVGEQFF
CDR3nt: TGTGCTAGTGGTTTCGACGTGGGTGAGCAGTTCTTC

j_gene: TRBJ1-2
d_gene: -
v_gene: TRBV4-3
abundance: -
CDR3aa: CASSQDHGQLYGYTF
CDR3nt: TGCGCCAGCAGCCAAGATCACGGACAGCTGTATGGCTACACCTTC

j_gene: TRBJ2-1
d_gene: TRBD2
v_gene: TRBV9
abundance: -
CDR3aa: CASSLFESPGTRLNNEQFF
CDR3nt: TGTGCCAGCAGCCTCTTTGAATCTCCCGGGACTAGGTTGAACAATGAGCAGTTCTTC

j_gene: TRBJ1-5
d_gene: -
v_gene: TRBV5-8
abundance: -
CDR3aa: CASSFEGRLSNQPQHF
CDR3nt: TGTGCCAGCAGCTTCGAGGGACGGTTAAGCAATCAGCCCCAGCATTTT

j_gene: TRBJ2-1
d_gene: -
v_gene: TRBV18
abundance: -
CDR3aa: CASSPPVGAVSSYNEQFF
CDR3nt: TGTGCCAGCTCACCACCGGTGGGGGCTGTAAGCTCCTACAATGAGCAGTTCTTC

j_gene: TRBJ2-2
d_gene: -
v_gene: TRBV12-3/TRBV12-4
abundance: -
CDR3aa: CASSFSGELFF
CDR3nt: TGTGCCAGCAGTTTCTCCGGGGAGCTGTTTTTT

j_gene: TRBJ1-5
d_gene: -
v_gene: TRBV5-1
abundance: -
CDR3aa: CASSLTENQPQHF
CDR3nt: TGCGCCAGCAGCTTAACGGAGAATCAGCCCCAGCATTTT